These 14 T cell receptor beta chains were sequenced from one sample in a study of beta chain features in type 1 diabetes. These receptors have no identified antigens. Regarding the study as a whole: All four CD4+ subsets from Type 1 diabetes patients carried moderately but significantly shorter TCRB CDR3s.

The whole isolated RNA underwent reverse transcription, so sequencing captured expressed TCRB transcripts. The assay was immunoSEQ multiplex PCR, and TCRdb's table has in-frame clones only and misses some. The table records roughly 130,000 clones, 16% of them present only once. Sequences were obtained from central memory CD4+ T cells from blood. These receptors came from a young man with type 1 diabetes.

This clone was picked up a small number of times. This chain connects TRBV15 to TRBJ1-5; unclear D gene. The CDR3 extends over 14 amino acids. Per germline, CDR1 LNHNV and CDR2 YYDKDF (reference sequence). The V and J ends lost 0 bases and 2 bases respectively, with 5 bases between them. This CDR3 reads CATSRDLRNQPQHF. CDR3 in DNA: TGTGCCACCAGCAGAGATCTTCGCAATCAGCCCCAGCATTTT.

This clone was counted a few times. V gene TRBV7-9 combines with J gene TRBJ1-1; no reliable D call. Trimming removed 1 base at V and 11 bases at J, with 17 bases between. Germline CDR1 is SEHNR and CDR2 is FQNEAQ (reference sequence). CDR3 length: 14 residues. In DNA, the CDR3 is TGTGCCAGCAGCTTAGAAGCAGACACGACGGAGGCTTTCTTT. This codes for CASSLEADTTEAFF.

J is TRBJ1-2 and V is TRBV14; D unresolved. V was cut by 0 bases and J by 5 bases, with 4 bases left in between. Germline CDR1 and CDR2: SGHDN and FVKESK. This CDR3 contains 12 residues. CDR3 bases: TGTGCCAGCAGCCAAGACGCATATGGCTACACCTTC. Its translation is CASSQDAYGYTF.

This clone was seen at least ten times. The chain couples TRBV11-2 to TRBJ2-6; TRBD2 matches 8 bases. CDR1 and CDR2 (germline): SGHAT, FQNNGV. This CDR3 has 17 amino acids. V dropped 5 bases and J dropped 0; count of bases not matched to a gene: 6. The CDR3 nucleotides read TGTGCCAGCAGCCCTCTGCGGGGGGACTCTGGGGCCAACGTCCTGACTTTC. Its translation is CASSPLRGDSGANVLTF.

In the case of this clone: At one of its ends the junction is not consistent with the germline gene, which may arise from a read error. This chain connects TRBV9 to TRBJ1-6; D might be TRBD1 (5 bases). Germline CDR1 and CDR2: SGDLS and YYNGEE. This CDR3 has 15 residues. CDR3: CASSADDSYKSPLHF. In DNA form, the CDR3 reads TGTGCCAGCAGCGCCGATGACAGTTATAAATCACCCCTCCACTTT.

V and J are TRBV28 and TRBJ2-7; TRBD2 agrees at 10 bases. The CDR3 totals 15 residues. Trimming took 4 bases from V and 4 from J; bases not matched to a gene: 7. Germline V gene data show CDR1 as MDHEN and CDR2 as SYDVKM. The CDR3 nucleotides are TGTGCCAGCAGTTCCCTAGCGGGGGCAGAATACGAGCAGTACTTC. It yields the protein CASSSLAGAEYEQYF.

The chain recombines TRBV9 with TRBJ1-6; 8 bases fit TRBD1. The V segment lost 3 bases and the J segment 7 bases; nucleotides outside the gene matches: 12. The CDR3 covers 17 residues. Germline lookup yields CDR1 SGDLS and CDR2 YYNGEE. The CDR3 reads CASSARPQGVGNSPLHF. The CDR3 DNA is TGTGCCAGCAGCGCCCGACCACAGGGGGTAGGCAATTCACCCCTCCACTTT. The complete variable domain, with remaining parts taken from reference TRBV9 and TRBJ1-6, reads DSGVTQTPKHLITATGQRVTLRCSPRSGDLSVYWYQQSLDQGLQFLIQYYNGEERAKGNILERFSAQQFPDLHSELNLSSLELGDSALYFCASSARPQGVGNSPLHFGNGTRLTVT.

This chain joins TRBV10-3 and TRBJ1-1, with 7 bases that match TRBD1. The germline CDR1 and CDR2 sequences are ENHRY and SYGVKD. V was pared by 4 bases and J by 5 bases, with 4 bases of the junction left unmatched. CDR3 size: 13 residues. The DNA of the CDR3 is TGTGCCATCAGTGGGGACAGTGGGACTGAAGCTTTCTTT. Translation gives CAISGDSGTEAFF.

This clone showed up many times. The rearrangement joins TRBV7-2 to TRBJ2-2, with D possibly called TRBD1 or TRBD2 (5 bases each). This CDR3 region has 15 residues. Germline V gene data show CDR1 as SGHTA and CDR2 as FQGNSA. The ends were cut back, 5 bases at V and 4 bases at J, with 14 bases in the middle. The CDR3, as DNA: TGTGCCAGCAGCCCCCCCGGGACGCGCACCGGGGAGCTGTTTTTT. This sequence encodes CASSPPGTRTGELFF.

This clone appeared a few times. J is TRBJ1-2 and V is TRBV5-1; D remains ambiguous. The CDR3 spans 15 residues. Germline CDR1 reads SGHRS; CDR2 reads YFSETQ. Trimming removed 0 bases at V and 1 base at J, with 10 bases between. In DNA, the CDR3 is TGCGCCAGCAGCTTGGCGCCAACAGATAACTATGGCTACACCTTC. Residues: CASSLAPTDNYGYTF.

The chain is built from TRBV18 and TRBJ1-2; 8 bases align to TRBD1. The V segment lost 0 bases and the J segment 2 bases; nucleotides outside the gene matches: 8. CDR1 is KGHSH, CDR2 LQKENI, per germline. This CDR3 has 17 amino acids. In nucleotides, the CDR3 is TGTGCCAGCTCACCACCGGGGGACAGGACATCCAACTATGGCTACACCTTC. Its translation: CASSPPGDRTSNYGYTF.

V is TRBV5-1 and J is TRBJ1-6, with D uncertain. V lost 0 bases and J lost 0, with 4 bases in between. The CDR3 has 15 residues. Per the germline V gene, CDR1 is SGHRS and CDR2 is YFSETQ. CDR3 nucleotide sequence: TGCGCCAGCAGCTTGGACAGCTCCTATAATTCACCCCTCCACTTT. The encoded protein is CASSLDSSYNSPLHF.

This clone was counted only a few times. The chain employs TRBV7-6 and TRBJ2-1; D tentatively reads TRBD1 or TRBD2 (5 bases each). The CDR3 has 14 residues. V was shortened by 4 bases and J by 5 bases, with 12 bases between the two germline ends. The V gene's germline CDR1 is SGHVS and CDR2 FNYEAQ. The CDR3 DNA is TGTGCCAGCAGCTCTTACAGGAGGAACAATGAGCAGTTCTTC. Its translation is CASSSYRRNNEQFF.

CDR3 protein: CASRGPGYQPQHF. The CDR3 DNA sequence: TGTGCCAGCAGGGGACCAGGGTATCAGCCCCAGCATTTT. The chain combines TRBV2 with TRBJ1-5, with a possible D match to TRBD1 (5 bases). This CDR3 region has 13 residues. Germline CDR1 reads SNHLY; CDR2 reads FYNNEI. With 6 bases removed from V and 5 bases from J, the gap between germline ends came to 11 bases.